This TCR beta chain was observed in a study of cytomegalovirus exposure and HLA in healthy donors. The germline CDR1 and CDR2 sequences are MNHEY and SMNVEV (reference sequence). CDR3 length equals 16 residues. V lost 5 bases and J lost 2, with 19 bases in between. 13 Jbeta primers and 60 Vbeta primers were used for the PCR. Sequenced by immunoSEQ multiplex PCR; TCRdb stores in-frame clones only, minus some. The sample records over 150,000 clones, roughly 80% being singletons. This chain uses TRBV27 with TRBJ2-7, with D possibly matching TRBD2 (6 bases). The sequencing sample was made of PBMCs. This TCR came from a man aged 18-30 years in good health and CMV-seronegative. CDR3 sequence reads: CASSREPGVGPYEQYF. CDR3 bases: TGTGCCAGCAGTAGAGAGCCGGGAGTTGGACCCTACGAGCAGTACTTC.